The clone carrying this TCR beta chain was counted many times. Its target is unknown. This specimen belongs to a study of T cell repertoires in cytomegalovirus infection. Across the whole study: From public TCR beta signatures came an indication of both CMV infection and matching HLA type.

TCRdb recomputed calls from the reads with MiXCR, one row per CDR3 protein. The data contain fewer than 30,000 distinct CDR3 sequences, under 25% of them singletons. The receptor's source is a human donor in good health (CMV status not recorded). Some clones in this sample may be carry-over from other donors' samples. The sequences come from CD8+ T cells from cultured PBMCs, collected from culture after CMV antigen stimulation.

The CDR3 protein is CASSELRNPRQVLYGYTF. The CDR3, as DNA: TGTGCCAGCAGTGAACTCAGGAATCCGAGACAGGTTCTTTATGGCTACACCTTC. The V call is TRBV6-1, the J call TRBJ1-2; D might be TRBD1 (6 bases). Germline loops: CDR1 MNHNS, CDR2 SASEGT. The V end lost 2 bases, the J end lost 5 bases, and 24 bases lay between the germline ends. The CDR3 has 18 amino acids.